This is a list of T cell receptor beta chains from one sample in a study of CD8+ T cells in alopecia areata. Method: immunoSEQ multiplex PCR; TCRdb's copy keeps in-frame clones and lacks some. Of some 170,000 clones in the sample, roughly 63% are singletons; the top ten hold 1.5% to 2%. Sequencing was performed on CD4+ T cells sorted from blood, taken at week 0. These receptors all stem from a human donor with alopecia areata. CDR3s include the opening cysteine and the closing phenylalanine or tryptophan. Each record gives: V gene, J gene, clone size, D gene, CDR3 protein, CDR3 DNA. A D gene is named only where the DNA matches it firmly. Size values are once, few and many counts, or a class for expanded clones, and some rows have none.

v_gene: TRBV25-1; j_gene: TRBJ1-1; abundance: -; d_gene: -; CDR3aa: CASSESRIIDTEAFF; CDR3nt: TGTGCCAGCAGTGAATCGAGGATTATTGACACTGAAGCTTTCTTT
v_gene: TRBV29-1; j_gene: TRBJ1-2; abundance: -; d_gene: TRBD1; CDR3aa: CSVVPGQGTGGYTF; CDR3nt: TGCAGCGTCGTCCCGGGACAGGGGACGGGGGGCTACACCTTC
v_gene: TRBV30; j_gene: TRBJ2-2; abundance: -; d_gene: TRBD1; CDR3aa: CAWKGQGNTGELFF; CDR3nt: TGTGCCTGGAAGGGACAGGGTAACACCGGGGAGCTGTTTTTT
v_gene: TRBV30; j_gene: TRBJ1-2; abundance: -; d_gene: -; CDR3aa: CAWSGGPNGYTF; CDR3nt: TGTGCCTGGAGCGGGGGCCCCAATGGCTACACCTTC
v_gene: TRBV5-1; j_gene: TRBJ1-2; abundance: -; d_gene: TRBD1; CDR3aa: CASSLANGQGGYTF; CDR3nt: TGCGCCAGCAGCTTGGCTAACGGACAGGGAGGCTACACCTTC
v_gene: TRBV7-9; j_gene: TRBJ2-2; abundance: few; d_gene: -; CDR3aa: CASSATSTGELFF; CDR3nt: TGTGCCAGCAGCGCCACCAGCACCGGGGAGCTGTTTTTT
v_gene: TRBV18; j_gene: TRBJ2-7; abundance: once; d_gene: -; CDR3aa: CASSPGPVSSYEQYF; CDR3nt: TGTGCCAGCTCACCCGGACCGGTGAGCTCCTACGAGCAGTACTTC
v_gene: TRBV29-1; j_gene: TRBJ1-1; abundance: once; d_gene: -; CDR3aa: CSVDRGDTEAFF; CDR3nt: TGCAGCGTTGACAGGGGAGACACTGAAGCTTTCTTT
v_gene: TRBV6-5; j_gene: TRBJ2-7; abundance: -; d_gene: -; CDR3aa: CASTKNGEQYF; CDR3nt: TGTGCCAGCACCAAAAATGGCGAGCAGTACTTC
v_gene: TRBV7-3; j_gene: TRBJ1-1; abundance: -; d_gene: -; CDR3aa: CASSSQAGNTEAFF; CDR3nt: TGTGCCAGCAGCTCCCAGGCCGGAAACACTGAAGCTTTCTTT
v_gene: TRBV2; j_gene: TRBJ2-6; abundance: -; d_gene: -; CDR3aa: CASSELSGANVLTF; CDR3nt: TGTGCCAGCAGTGAATTATCGGGGGCCAACGTCCTGACTTTC
v_gene: TRBV5-4; j_gene: TRBJ1-1; abundance: -; d_gene: TRBD1; CDR3aa: CASRSGQGLNTEAFF; CDR3nt: TGTGCCAGCAGGAGCGGACAGGGGTTGAACACTGAAGCTTTCTTT
v_gene: TRBV27; j_gene: TRBJ1-6; abundance: -; d_gene: TRBD1; CDR3aa: CASSRDSAHISPLHF; CDR3nt: TGTGCCAGCAGTCGGGACAGTGCACACATTTCACCCCTCCACTTT
v_gene: TRBV29-1; j_gene: TRBJ1-2; abundance: -; d_gene: -; CDR3aa: CSAFWGTPTYGYTF; CDR3nt: TGCAGCGCCTTTTGGGGGACTCCTACCTATGGCTACACCTTC
v_gene: TRBV29-1; j_gene: TRBJ1-5; abundance: once; d_gene: -; CDR3aa: CSVRTRDLNQPQHF; CDR3nt: TGCAGCGTTCGGACCCGGGACCTCAATCAGCCCCAGCATTTT
v_gene: TRBV9; j_gene: TRBJ2-5; abundance: once; d_gene: TRBD2; CDR3aa: CASSVGTSRVETQYF; CDR3nt: TGTGCCAGCAGCGTCGGGACTAGTCGGGTGGAGACCCAGTACTTC
v_gene: TRBV19; j_gene: TRBJ2-7; abundance: -; d_gene: TRBD1; CDR3aa: CASRTGTGAREQYF; CDR3nt: TGTGCCAGTCGGACCGGGACAGGAGCTCGCGAGCAGTACTTC
v_gene: TRBV2; j_gene: TRBJ2-3; abundance: -; d_gene: TRBD2; CDR3aa: CASSEAASGGPDTQYF; CDR3nt: TGTGCCAGCAGTGAAGCGGCTAGCGGGGGACCAGATACGCAGTATTTT
v_gene: TRBV14; j_gene: TRBJ1-6; abundance: -; d_gene: -; CDR3aa: CASSKGAYNSPLHF; CDR3nt: TGTGCCAGCAGCAAAGGGGCCTATAATTCACCCCTCCACTTT
v_gene: TRBV5-4; j_gene: TRBJ2-7; abundance: -; d_gene: -; CDR3aa: CASSPEFERSYEQYF; CDR3nt: TGTGCCAGCAGCCCCGAGTTTGAGCGGTCCTACGAGCAGTACTTC
v_gene: TRBV5-6; j_gene: TRBJ2-1; abundance: -; d_gene: -; CDR3aa: CASSLGGGGDEQFF; CDR3nt: TGTGCCAGCAGCTTAGGGGGCGGCGGGGATGAGCAGTTCTTC
v_gene: TRBV11-1; j_gene: TRBJ2-1; abundance: -; d_gene: TRBD1; CDR3aa: CASSRTGERSEQFF; CDR3nt: TGTGCCAGCAGCCGGACAGGCGAGCGTAGTGAGCAGTTCTTC
v_gene: TRBV7-6; j_gene: TRBJ2-5; abundance: -; d_gene: -; CDR3aa: CASSLSAKETQYF; CDR3nt: TGTGCCAGCAGCTTATCGGCGAAAGAGACCCAGTACTTC
v_gene: TRBV25-1; j_gene: TRBJ2-3; abundance: once; d_gene: -; CDR3aa: CASSLDARRGTDTQYF; CDR3nt: TGTGCCAGCAGTTTGGACGCCCGAAGGGGCACAGATACGCAGTATTTT
v_gene: TRBV10-3; j_gene: TRBJ1-1; abundance: few; d_gene: TRBD1; CDR3aa: CAISETGTGGPSFGF; CDR3nt: TGTGCCATCAGTGAGACCGGGACAGGCGGACCAAGCTTTGGGTTT
v_gene: TRBV30; j_gene: TRBJ2-1; abundance: -; d_gene: -; CDR3aa: CAWSRGGPVNEQFF; CDR3nt: TGTGCCTGGAGTAGAGGGGGGCCAGTCAATGAGCAGTTCTTC
v_gene: TRBV30; j_gene: TRBJ1-6; abundance: -; d_gene: -; CDR3aa: CAWSVLKDSPLHF; CDR3nt: TGTGCCTGGAGTGTACTGAAGGATTCACCCCTCCACTTT
v_gene: TRBV10-3; j_gene: TRBJ2-7; abundance: few; d_gene: -; CDR3aa: CAISDNEAGEQYF; CDR3nt: TGTGCCATCAGTGATAACGAGGCGGGCGAGCAGTACTTC
v_gene: TRBV30; j_gene: TRBJ1-2; abundance: -; d_gene: -; CDR3aa: CAWSQGGHGYTF; CDR3nt: TGTGCCTGGAGCCAGGGAGGACATGGCTACACCTTC
v_gene: TRBV15; j_gene: TRBJ1-1; abundance: once; d_gene: -; CDR3aa: CATSRDRMGTEAFF; CDR3nt: TGTGCCACCAGCAGAGACCGTATGGGCACTGAAGCTTTCTTT
v_gene: TRBV4-1; j_gene: TRBJ1-6; abundance: -; d_gene: TRBD1; CDR3aa: CASSQATGALNSPLHF; CDR3nt: TGCGCCAGCAGCCAAGCAACAGGGGCATTGAATTCACCCCTCCACTTT
v_gene: TRBV7-2; j_gene: TRBJ1-2; abundance: few; d_gene: TRBD1; CDR3aa: CASSPEMDRAYTF; CDR3nt: TGTGCCAGCAGCCCGGAGATGGACAGGGCCTACACCTTC
v_gene: TRBV4-1; j_gene: TRBJ2-2; abundance: -; d_gene: -; CDR3aa: CASSQDEATGELFF; CDR3nt: TGCGCCAGCAGCCAAGATGAGGCGACCGGGGAGCTGTTTTTT
v_gene: TRBV18; j_gene: TRBJ1-6; abundance: -; d_gene: TRBD1; CDR3aa: CASSPGQNNSPLHF; CDR3nt: TGTGCCAGCTCACCGGGACAGAACAATTCACCCCTCCACTTT
v_gene: TRBV29-1; j_gene: TRBJ2-7; abundance: -; d_gene: -; CDR3aa: CSVGSGQTYEQYF; CDR3nt: TGCAGCGTTGGTTCCGGCCAAACCTACGAGCAGTACTTC
v_gene: TRBV4-3; j_gene: TRBJ1-6; abundance: -; d_gene: -; CDR3aa: CASSQARMNSPLHF; CDR3nt: TGCGCCAGCAGCCAAGCTAGGATGAATTCACCCCTCCACTTT
v_gene: TRBV29-1; j_gene: TRBJ2-5; abundance: -; d_gene: TRBD2; CDR3aa: CSVSGLAEQETQYF; CDR3nt: TGCAGCGTTTCCGGACTAGCGGAACAAGAGACCCAGTACTTC
v_gene: TRBV29-1; j_gene: TRBJ2-3; abundance: -; d_gene: -; CDR3aa: CSVDGTNTDTQYF; CDR3nt: TGCAGCGTTGACGGGACAAACACAGATACGCAGTATTTT
v_gene: TRBV7-2; j_gene: TRBJ2-3; abundance: -; d_gene: TRBD1; CDR3aa: CASSLAFTGGPDTQYF; CDR3nt: TGTGCCAGCAGCTTAGCGTTCACAGGGGGGCCAGATACGCAGTATTTT
v_gene: TRBV30; j_gene: TRBJ2-7; abundance: -; d_gene: -; CDR3aa: CAWSNGPSYEQYF; CDR3nt: TGTGCCTGGAGTAACGGTCCCTCCTACGAGCAGTACTTC
v_gene: TRBV7-6; j_gene: TRBJ2-7; abundance: -; d_gene: -; CDR3aa: CASSLGGGAGAYEQYF; CDR3nt: TGTGCCAGCAGCTTAGGGGGCGGAGCAGGGGCCTACGAGCAGTACTTC
v_gene: TRBV30; j_gene: TRBJ2-2; abundance: -; d_gene: TRBD2; CDR3aa: CAWNQAGGNTGELFF; CDR3nt: TGTGCCTGGAACCAAGCGGGGGGAAACACCGGGGAGCTGTTTTTT
v_gene: TRBV12-5; j_gene: TRBJ1-6; abundance: -; d_gene: -; CDR3aa: CASGFLGGSGSPLHF; CDR3nt: TGTGCTAGTGGATTTCTAGGGGGGAGCGGGTCACCCCTCCACTTT
v_gene: TRBV7-9; j_gene: TRBJ1-6; abundance: few; d_gene: TRBD1; CDR3aa: CASSGPTGAAYNSPLHF; CDR3nt: TGTGCCAGCAGCGGGCCGACAGGGGCGGCTTATAATTCACCCCTCCACTTT
v_gene: TRBV29-1; j_gene: TRBJ1-2; abundance: few; d_gene: -; CDR3aa: CSVDRGEEDGYTF; CDR3nt: TGCAGCGTTGATAGGGGGGAGGAGGATGGCTACACCTTC